Below are 26 T cell receptor beta chains sequenced from a single sample in a study of neurological immune-mediated disorders. One entry per CDR3 protein, called by TCRdb with MiXCR from the 5' RACE reads. The profile shows tens of thousands of distinct CDR3 sequences, roughly 3.8% of them singletons. Sequencing input: PBMCs. Source of these receptors: a man aged 25-45 years with multiple sclerosis.

The table lists this clonotype with many counts. This chain links TRBV6-5 with TRBJ1-6; 7 positions match TRBD1. V shed 6 bases and J 0 bases; nucleotides not matched to a gene: 11. Germline V CDR1 and CDR2: MNHEY, SVGAGI. This CDR3 comprises 18 residues. CDR3 loop: CASRPDRVRGSYNSPLHF. DNA of the CDR3: TGTGCCAGCAGGCCCGACAGGGTTCGAGGCTCCTATAATTCACCCCTCCACTTT.

This chain joins TRBV25-1 and TRBJ2-1, with 9 bases that match TRBD2. Germline assignment: CDR1 MGHDK and CDR2 SYGVNS. V was clipped by 7 bases and J by 8 bases; unmatched bases: 15. The CDR3 length is 16 residues. CDR3 in DNA: TGTGCCAGCACCAGAGAGGGCGGGGGGGCCGGGGATGAGCAGTTCTTC. Translating it yields CASTREGGGAGDEQFF.

This clonotype has ten or more counts. The J gene is TRBJ2-3, the V gene TRBV20-1, with 9 positions matching TRBD2. Trimming took 6 bases from V and 2 from J; bases not matched to a gene: 6. The CDR3 is 14 amino acids. The germline V gene has CDR1 DFQATT and CDR2 SNEGSKA (reference sequence). The CDR3 here is CSAETSGYTDTQYF. In nucleotides, the CDR3 is TGCAGTGCAGAGACTAGCGGATACACAGATACGCAGTATTTT.

This clonotype has at least ten counts. The V call is TRBV20-1, the J call TRBJ1-2; TRBD1 matches 9 bases. Germline CDR1 DFQATT, CDR2 SNEGSKA (reference sequence). V dropped 3 bases and J dropped 8; count of bases not matched to a gene: 7. The CDR3 runs to 13 residues. The CDR3 DNA follows: TGCAGTGCTAGCAAACAGGGGGCGCGAGGCTACACCTTC. Protein sequence: CSASKQGARGYTF.

This clonotype was counted at least ten times. This sequence joins TRBV11-2 and TRBJ1-2; D perhaps matches TRBD1 (6 bases). The CDR3 covers 11 residues. V dropped 3 bases and J dropped 10 bases, with 9 bases sitting between them. Germline CDR1 is SGHAT and CDR2 is FQNNGV. CDR3 coding DNA: TGTGCCAGCAGCTTCCCAGGGGTCTACACCTTC. Translated: CASSFPGVYTF.

This clonotype was counted many times. The chain uses TRBV4-2 and TRBJ2-3; D gene uncertain. Germline CDR1 is LGHNA and CDR2 is YNFKEQ. V dropped 1 base and J dropped 3 bases, with 8 bases sitting between them. This CDR3 contains 14 residues. The CDR3 reads CASSQAHDTDTQYF. CDR3 nucleotide sequence: TGTGCCAGCAGCCAAGCGCACGATACAGATACGCAGTATTTT.

This clonotype was detected many times. The DNA of the CDR3 is TGTGCCAGCAGCTCCGCGAGCGGGGTCACCTATGGCTACACCTTC. Translated: CASSSASGVTYGYTF. The chain links TRBV7-9 to TRBJ1-2; unclear D gene. The germline CDR1 and CDR2 sequences are SEHNR and FQNEAQ (reference sequence). This CDR3 region has 15 residues. V lost 4 bases, J lost 4 bases, and 16 bases lay in between.

This clonotype is judged medium-sized. V gene TRBV11-2 combines with J gene TRBJ2-5; the D gene is possibly TRBD2 (5 bases). This CDR3 has 14 amino acids. Germline CDR1 reads SGHAT; CDR2 reads FQNNGV. The V end lost 5 bases, the J end lost 5 bases, and 15 bases lay between the germline ends. The CDR3 DNA reads TGTGCCAGCAGCCCGCAACTAGTTACGGAGACCCAGTACTTC. Protein product: CASSPQLVTETQYF. Combining the CDR3 with reference TRBV11-2 and TRBJ2-5 gives the whole variable domain EAGVAQSPRYKIIEKRQSVAFWCNPISGHATLYWYQQILGQGPKLLIQFQNNGVVDDSQLPKDRFSAERLKGVDSTLKIQPAKLEDSAVYLCASSPQLVTETQYFGPGTRLLVL.

Many counts were recorded for this clonotype. The chain links TRBV6-5 to TRBJ1-2, with D perhaps TRBD1 (5 bases). The V end was cut by 2 bases, the J end by 7 bases, with 14 bases between. Germline CDR1 MNHEY, CDR2 SVGAGI. The CDR3 length is 14 residues. CDR3 sequence: CASSYKPGDPGYTF. Here the CDR3 DNA reads TGTGCCAGCAGTTACAAGCCCGGGGACCCTGGCTACACCTTC.

This clonotype occurred many times. The V and J genes are TRBV12-3 or TRBV12-4 and TRBJ1-1; tentative D call: TRBD1 (6 bases). The V gene lost 6 bases and the J gene lost 5 bases, with 19 bases spanning the gap. The CDR3 contains 15 residues. DNA for the CDR3: TGTGCCAGCAGCCGTGAACAACAGGGAAGTACTGAAGCTTTCTTT. This sequence encodes CASSREQQGSTEAFF.

This clonotype has a handful of counts. The gene calls are TRBV20-1 and TRBJ2-3; 12 bases are a match to TRBD2. CDR3 length: 15 amino acids. Trimming took 4 bases from V and 6 from J; bases not matched to a gene: 8. Germline V gene sequence: CDR1 DFQATT, CDR2 SNEGSKA (reference sequence). Written as DNA, the CDR3 is TGCAGTGCTACTTTTGGACTAGCGGGACCCGATACGCAGTATTTT. It specifies CSATFGLAGPDTQYF.

This clonotype was picked up many times. V is TRBV10-2 and J is TRBJ1-2; D call uncertain. The CDR3 extends over 14 amino acids. V lost 1 base and J lost 8, with 14 bases in between. Germline assignment: CDR1 WSHSY and CDR2 SAAADI. The CDR3 nucleotides are TGCGCCAGCAGTGAGTTGGAGGCTGGTATGGGCTACACCTTC. Amino acid sequence: CASSELEAGMGYTF.

In its sample, this clonotype was seen many times. J is TRBJ1-1 and V is TRBV12-3 or TRBV12-4, with D hard to call. The V and J ends lost 8 bases and 3 bases respectively, with 7 bases between them. The CDR3 contains 11 residues. The CDR3 bases are TGTGCCAGCGGGGAAGACACTGAAGCTTTCTTT. Amino acids: CASGEDTEAFF.

There are many counts of this clonotype. The chain employs TRBV11-2 and TRBJ1-1; D might be TRBD1 (5 bases). The CDR3 is made up of 14 amino acids. CDR1 is SGHAT and CDR2 is FQNNGV in the germline V gene. V was clipped by 2 bases and J by 4 bases, with 11 bases between them. The CDR3 DNA reads as TGTGCCAGCAGCTTATCGCGGGGGACCACTGAAGCTTTCTTT. Its protein product is CASSLSRGTTEAFF.

The sample holds many counts of this clonotype. This chain connects TRBV7-3 to TRBJ2-3; D could derive from TRBD1 or TRBD2 (6 bases each). Germline V gene lookup returns CDR1 SGHTA and CDR2 FQGTGA. CDR3 length equals 17 residues. V lost 1 base to trimming and J lost 5 bases, with 19 bases between them. The CDR3 here is CASSLKVGGQTGDTQYF. CDR3 nucleotide sequence: TGTGCCAGCAGCTTAAAAGTCGGGGGCCAAACGGGAGATACGCAGTATTTT.

The J gene is TRBJ2-4, the V gene TRBV5-1; 9 bases map to TRBD1. Per the germline V gene, CDR1 is SGHRS and CDR2 is YFSETQ. J was trimmed by 14 bases and V by 4 bases; bases with no gene match: 7. The CDR3 extends over 12 amino acids. CDR3 sequence (DNA): TGCGCCAGCAGCGCCCGGACAGGGGTCAAGTACTTC. Translated: CASSARTGVKYF.

This clonotype was observed many times. V is TRBV5-6 and J is TRBJ2-5, with TRBD1 identical over 8 bases. Looked up from germline, CDR1 is SGHDT and CDR2 is YYEEEE. The CDR3 length is 14 residues. V was pared by 2 bases and J by 1 base, with 1 base of the junction left unmatched. The CDR3, as DNA: TGTGCCAGCAGCTTTGGGACAGGCCAAGAGACCCAGTACTTC. Its protein is CASSFGTGQETQYF.

The chain recombines TRBV5-1 with TRBJ2-2; 9 positions agree with TRBD2. The CDR3 is 16 residues long. V trimming: 4 bases; J trimming: 1 base; junction bases outside the gene matches: 5. CDR1 and CDR2 (germline): SGHRS, YFSETQ. CDR3 coding DNA: TGCGCCAGCAGCCTACAACTAGCGGGGAACACCGGGGAGCTGTTTTTT. It yields the protein CASSLQLAGNTGELFF. Variable domain in full (rest from reference TRBV5-1 and TRBJ2-2): KAGVTQTPRYLIKTRGQQVTLSCSPISGHRSVSWYQQTPGQGLQFLFEYFSETQRNKGNFPGRFSGRQFSNSRSEMNVSTLELGDSALYLCASSLQLAGNTGELFFGEGSRLTVL.

This chain links TRBV5-1 with TRBJ1-2; D is ambiguous. This CDR3 region has 12 residues. The germline V gene encodes CDR1 SGHRS and CDR2 YFSETQ. Trimming took 6 bases from V and 7 from J, leaving 13 bases between them. CDR3 bases: TGCGCCAGCACGAGGGAGGAAGGTGGCTACACCTTC. Translating gives CASTREEGGYTF.

This clonotype was detected many times. The rearrangement joins TRBV20-1 to TRBJ1-5, with D perhaps TRBD1 (5 bases). The CDR3 spans 16 residues. Per the germline V gene, CDR1 is DFQATT and CDR2 is SNEGSKA (reference sequence). Trimming removed 0 bases from V and 6 bases from J, with 18 bases in between. Here the CDR3 DNA reads TGCAGTGCTAGAGAGGGGGTTGGATCCCTCGGTCAGCCCCAGCATTTT. Its translation: CSAREGVGSLGQPQHF.

This clonotype was seen repeatedly, ten times or more. The chain carries TRBV9 and TRBJ1-2; D is unclear. This CDR3 is 13 amino acids long. Trimming removed 4 bases from V and 3 bases from J, with 10 bases in between. Looked up from germline, CDR1 is SGDLS and CDR2 is YYNGEE. CDR3 residues: CASSPSYDYGYTF. The CDR3 nucleotides read TGTGCCAGCAGCCCGTCCTACGACTATGGCTACACCTTC.

This clonotype has a count of ten or more. The J gene is TRBJ2-5, the V gene TRBV5-6; D gene uncertain. V was cut by 3 bases and J by 5 bases, with 17 bases left in between. Germline CDR1 is SGHDT and CDR2 is YYEEEE. The CDR3 spans 15 residues. CDR3 loop: CASSSPVGEDETQYF. The DNA for the CDR3 is TGTGCCAGCAGCTCCCCGGTAGGAGAGGACGAGACCCAGTACTTC.

This clonotype has a handful of counts. It may be a read error: a sequence one base away is much more abundant. The V and J genes are TRBV5-5 and TRBJ2-2, with D perhaps matching TRBD2 (5 bases). The V gene lost 2 bases and the J gene lost 2 bases, with 7 bases spanning the gap. CDR3 length: 14 amino acids. Germline assignment: CDR1 SGHKS and CDR2 YYEKEE (reference sequence). CDR3 sequence: CASSFRENTGELFF. CDR3 DNA: TGTGCCAGCAGCTTCCGGGAAAACACCGGGGAGCTGTTTTTT.

This clonotype appeared many times. The chain is built from TRBV20-1 and TRBJ2-3; TRBD2 matches 13 bases. The CDR3 sequence is 17 residues long. V was clipped by 3 bases and J by 3 bases; unmatched bases: 9. The germline V gene encodes CDR1 DFQATT and CDR2 SNEGSKA (reference sequence). This CDR3 reads CSASTSGGALITDTQYF. The CDR3 DNA reads as TGCAGTGCTAGTACTAGCGGGGGGGCTCTTATAACAGATACGCAGTATTTT.

The rearrangement links TRBV20-1 to TRBJ2-7; D tentatively reads TRBD1 or TRBD2 (5 bases each). Germline V lookup: CDR1 DFQATT, CDR2 SNEGSKA (reference sequence). V gave up 0 bases and J gave up 3 bases, with 15 bases separating them. This CDR3 contains 15 residues. The CDR3 DNA follows: TGCAGTGCTAGAGATGTTTTCAAGGGGAGCTACGAGCAGTACTTC. This sequence encodes CSARDVFKGSYEQYF.

This clonotype was seen ten or more times. The V gene is TRBV10-3, the J gene TRBJ2-7; TRBD1 matches 8 bases. Trimming removed 6 bases from V and 1 base from J; junction bases left unmatched: 8. The CDR3 covers 15 residues. Germline V gene lookup returns CDR1 ENHRY and CDR2 SYGVKD. This CDR3 reads CAIRTTGEPSYEQYF. CDR3 in DNA: TGTGCCATCAGGACGACAGGGGAACCGTCCTACGAGCAGTACTTC.